One and the same sample provided the 13 T cell receptor beta chains below, sequenced in a study of shared clonotypes between healthy human individuals. Produced via immunoSEQ multiplex PCR; TCRdb's table is partial and in-frame only. The sample contains some 2.4 million clones, over 85% of which appear only once. Sequencing used naive CD4+ T cells from PBMCs. Specified subset: CD45RA+ positively selected. The receptors derive from a man aged 18 to 29 in good health. Some clones in this sample may be carry-over from other donors' samples.

The CDR3 nucleotides are TGTGCCAGCAGCTTGTGGACGGGAGGGCGTGGAAACATTCAGTACTTC. Translating it yields CASSLWTGGRGNIQYF. V is TRBV7-3 and J is TRBJ2-4, with TRBD2 matching 8 bases. V gave up 3 bases and J gave up 6 bases; unmatched junction bases: 10. This CDR3 is built from 16 residues. Germline CDR1 SGHTA, CDR2 FQGTGA.

This clone came up a few times. The chain couples TRBV4-2 to TRBJ1-2, with 7 bases lining up with TRBD1. CDR1 is LGHNA and CDR2 is YNFKEQ in the germline V gene. This CDR3 spans 14 amino acids. J gave up 8 bases and V 0 bases, and 6 bases lay outside the gene matches. CDR3 sequence: CASSQELQGVGYTF. CDR3 sequence (DNA): TGTGCCAGCAGCCAAGAGTTGCAGGGGGTAGGCTACACCTTC.

The rearrangement links TRBV28 to TRBJ2-1; perhaps TRBD2 as D (6 bases). Trimming cost V 2 bases and J 10 bases, with 15 bases left between them. The CDR3 totals 14 residues. Germline CDR1 is MDHEN and CDR2 is SYDVKM. The CDR3 here is CASSLVLREGEQFF. The CDR3 DNA is TGTGCCAGCAGTTTAGTCTTGCGGGAAGGCGAGCAGTTCTTC.

Only a few counts were recorded for this clone. This chain connects TRBV19 to TRBJ1-4; D perhaps matches TRBD1 (5 bases). Germline V gene lookup returns CDR1 LNHDA and CDR2 SQIVND (reference sequence). The V and J ends lost 6 bases and 0 bases respectively, with 17 bases between them. The CDR3 is 17 amino acids. This chain's CDR3 is CASSKGVLTATNEKLFF. The CDR3 DNA reads TGTGCCAGTAGCAAAGGGGTCTTGACAGCAACTAATGAAAAACTGTTTTTT.

J is TRBJ2-3 and V is TRBV18; D remains unclear. This CDR3 is built from 13 residues. Trimming stripped 5 bases from V and 7 bases from J, with 13 bases between. Germline V gives CDR1 KGHSH, CDR2 LQKENI. The CDR3 DNA reads as TGTGCCAGCTCATCGACAAGGCAAAATACGCAGTATTTT. Protein product: CASSSTRQNTQYF.

The V gene is TRBV19, the J gene TRBJ1-5; D remains ambiguous. Germline CDR1 and CDR2: LNHDA and SQIVND (reference sequence). Trimming shortened V by 7 bases and J by 8 bases, and 15 bases separated the two germline ends. The CDR3 is 13 residues long. The CDR3 DNA reads TGTGCCAGTACCCGCGACCGGAGGGAGCCCCAGCATTTT. Its protein product is CASTRDRREPQHF.

The rearrangement uses TRBV29-1 and TRBJ2-3; no firm D call. The CDR3 runs 16 residues. Trimming pared 3 bases from V and 3 bases from J, leaving 19 bases between. From germline, CDR1 is SQVTM and CDR2 ANQGSEA. CDR3 protein: CSVEGSAVKGTDTQYF. CDR3 DNA sequence: TGCAGCGTTGAGGGCTCGGCAGTTAAGGGAACAGATACGCAGTATTTT.

V and J are TRBV6-4 and TRBJ2-3; D is unclear. V was pared by 5 bases and J by 2 bases, with 8 bases between. The CDR3 spans 13 residues. CDR1 MRHNA and CDR2 SNTAGT come from the germline V gene. The CDR3 here is CASSSVYTDTQYF. CDR3 bases: TGTGCCAGCAGTTCGGTCTACACAGATACGCAGTATTTT.

Of note for this clone: This specimen includes other DNA sequences encoding the same CDR3. The chain recombines TRBV6-5 with TRBJ2-3; no firm D call. The germline gives CDR1 MNHEY, CDR2 SVGAGI. Trimming cost V 1 base and J 0 bases, with 8 bases left between them. The CDR3 loop spans 15 amino acids. CDR3 DNA: TGTGCCAGCAGTTACTATAGGCCCAGCACAGATACGCAGTATTTT. The encoded protein is CASSYYRPSTDTQYF.

The chain employs TRBV18 and TRBJ2-6; no clear D. The V gene lost 3 bases and the J gene lost 0 bases, with 12 bases spanning the gap. CDR3 length equals 17 residues. Germline CDR1 is KGHSH and CDR2 is LQKENI. For the CDR3, the DNA is TGTGCCAGCTCACCTAAAGACGGATTCTCTGGGGCCAACGTCCTGACTTTC. Its translation: CASSPKDGFSGANVLTF.

The genes are TRBV7-6 and TRBJ2-1, with TRBD2 identical over 11 bases. The CDR3 has 15 amino acids. V was pared by 4 bases and J by 9 bases, with 8 bases of the junction left unmatched. CDR1 and CDR2 from the germline V gene are SGHVS and FNYEAQ. Here the CDR3 DNA reads TGTGCCAGCAGCTCTCGGACTAGCGGGTCCAGTGAGCAGTTCTTC. This codes for CASSSRTSGSSEQFF.

The chain employs TRBV14 and TRBJ2-1; 15 bases line up with TRBD2. J gave up 15 bases and V 0 bases, and 6 bases lay outside the gene matches. From germline, CDR1 is SGHDN and CDR2 FVKESK. The CDR3 is made up of 15 amino acids. In DNA form, the CDR3 reads TGTGCCAGCAGCCAAGAAGGACTAGCGGGAGGGCGGGGGTTCTTC. The encoded protein is CASSQEGLAGGRGFF.

J is TRBJ1-2 and V is TRBV19; D gene uncertain. The CDR3 runs to 14 residues. V was trimmed by 5 bases and J by 3 bases, leaving 13 bases between them. CDR1 LNHDA and CDR2 SQIVND come from the germline V gene (reference sequence). CDR3 protein: CASSPGVGDYGYTF. CDR3 nucleotide sequence: TGTGCCAGTAGTCCTGGGGTAGGAGACTATGGCTACACCTTC. Variable domain in full (rest from reference TRBV19 and TRBJ1-2): DGGITQSPKYLFRKEGQNVTLSCEQNLNHDAMYWYRQDPGQGLRLIYYSQIVNDFQKGDIAEGYSVSREKKESFPLTVTSAQKNPTAFYLCASSPGVGDYGYTFGSGTRLTVV.